This T cell receptor beta chain was sequenced during a study of blood T cell repertoires in COVID-19. TCRdb's copy holds only in-frame clones and misses some; the assay was immunoSEQ multiplex PCR. This table has approximately 79,000 clones, 75% to 85% appearing once. The source of this sequence is a woman in her 50s with acute or convalescent COVID-19. The sample taken for sequencing was peripheral blood.

The CDR3 DNA follows: TGTGCCAGCAGCTCAAAAAGGGGGGGTAGCGGGGATACAGATACGCAGTATTTT. Translation: CASSSKRGGSGDTDTQYF. This chain uses TRBV7-2 with TRBJ2-3; 8 bases fit TRBD2. CDR1 is SGHTA and CDR2 is FQGNSA in the germline V gene. The CDR3 covers 18 residues. V shed 4 bases, J shed 3 bases, and the junction held 15 bases outside the gene matches.